This entry describes one T cell receptor beta chain. The data belong to a study of T-cell memory formation after mild COVID-19. The length of the CDR3 is 12 residues. V shed 3 bases and J shed 8 bases, with 10 bases lying between them. TCRdb re-called the 5' RACE reads with MiXCR, one entry per CDR3 protein. The table shows about 310,000 distinct CDR3 sequences, with roughly 21% occurring only once. This chain joins TRBV12-3 or TRBV12-4 and TRBJ1-2; no reliable D call. The sample comprised PBMCs or a T cell subset sorted from them (not recorded which). The TCR comes from a man aged 18 to 30 who had mild COVID-19 (a few samples of this study predate the infection). Cell type and time point are not known. Written as DNA, the CDR3 is TGTGCCAGCAGTTTCGGGTCCCGCGGCTACACCTTC. This translates into CASSFGSRGYTF.